A single sample gave rise to the 25 T cell receptor beta chains below, sequenced in a study of T cell changes during pregnancy in multiple sclerosis. The protocol was immunoSEQ multiplex PCR, while the TCRdb copy is restricted to in-frame clones and leaves out a portion. The sample shows approximately 21,000 clones, more than 85% of them seen only once. This material consisted of CD8+ T cells from peripheral blood mononuclear cells, taken in the first trimester of pregnancy. The receptors were gathered from a female donor with multiple sclerosis, enrolled in a pregnancy study.

This clone was detected only a few times. This chain connects TRBV7-9 to TRBJ2-1, with TRBD2 matching over 7 bases. The CDR3 has 13 residues. After removal of 5 bases from V and 5 bases from J, the junction contained 3 bases not matched to a gene. Germline-derived CDR1 and CDR2 are SEHNR and FQNEAQ (reference sequence). CDR3: CASSVAGDNEQFF. The CDR3, as DNA: TGTGCCAGCAGCGTCGCGGGAGACAATGAGCAGTTCTTC. Drawing the rest from reference TRBV7-9 and TRBJ2-1, the complete variable domain is DTGVSQNPRHKITKRGQNVTFRCDPISEHNRLYWYRQTLGQGPEFLTYFQNEAQLEKSRLLSDRFSAERPKGSFSTLEIQRTEQGDSAMYLCASSVAGDNEQFFGPGTRLTVL.

The CDR3, as DNA: TGTGCCTGGAGCGCAATGGCAGGCTCTAGCAATCAGCCCCAGCATTTT. It yields the protein CAWSAMAGSSNQPQHF. V usage is TRBV30 and J usage is TRBJ1-5; no clear D gene. In germline, CDR1 is GTSNPN, CDR2 SVGIG (reference sequence). CDR3 length: 16 residues. V was trimmed by 3 bases and J by 0 bases, leaving 15 bases between them.

This chain links TRBV7-9 with TRBJ1-3; 7 bases are a match to TRBD1. The CDR3 length is 13 residues. Germline assignment: CDR1 SEHNR and CDR2 FQNEAQ (reference sequence). The V gene end was trimmed by 5 bases and the J gene end by 2 bases; junction bases not matched to a gene: 0. The CDR3 here is CASSDRAGNTIYF. Written as DNA, the CDR3 is TGTGCCAGCAGCGACAGGGCTGGAAACACCATATATTTT.

CDR3 sequence (DNA): TGTGCCAGCAGCCCTCAACTTCCCTCAGCGGGAGAGTTCTACGAGCAGTACTTC. Translation: CASSPQLPSAGEFYEQYF. V usage is TRBV7-9 and J usage is TRBJ2-7, with 8 bases that match TRBD2. V dropped 5 bases and J dropped 3; count of bases not matched to a gene: 18. The CDR3 extends over 18 amino acids. Germline V gene data show CDR1 as SEHNR and CDR2 as FQNEAQ (reference sequence). Full variable domain (rest looked up from reference TRBV7-9 and TRBJ2-7): DTGVSQNPRHKITKRGQNVTFRCDPISEHNRLYWYRQTLGQGPEFLTYFQNEAQLEKSRLLSDRFSAERPKGSFSTLEIQRTEQGDSAMYLCASSPQLPSAGEFYEQYFGPGTRLTVT.

The V call is TRBV4-3, the J call TRBJ2-1, with a tentative D call TRBD1 (6 bases). The CDR3 has 16 amino acids. The V end lost 3 bases, the J end lost 0 bases, and 12 bases lay between the germline ends. Germline V lookup: CDR1 LGHNA, CDR2 YSLEER. This chain's CDR3 is CASSHSTGGSYNEQFF. In DNA form, the CDR3 reads TGCGCCAGCAGCCACTCGACAGGCGGCTCCTACAATGAGCAGTTCTTC.

This chain joins TRBV2 and TRBJ2-7, with D possibly being TRBD2 (5 bases). V lost 6 bases, J lost 2 bases, and 17 bases lay in between. Germline V gives CDR1 SNHLY, CDR2 FYNNEI. There are 15 residues in the CDR3. The CDR3 region has the DNA TGTGCCAGCAGGGGTGCAGACGGGGTCACCTACGAGCAGTACTTC. Translating it yields CASRGADGVTYEQYF.

This chain connects TRBV6-1 to TRBJ2-7; tentatively, D is TRBD2 (5 bases). Per the germline V gene, CDR1 is MNHNS and CDR2 is SASEGT. V lost 0 bases to trimming and J lost 6 bases, with 9 bases between them. The CDR3 runs 13 residues. The CDR3 loop is CASSEAVGVEQYF. The CDR3 coding sequence is TGTGCCAGCAGTGAAGCTGTCGGGGTCGAGCAGTACTTC.

The V call is TRBV2, the J call TRBJ2-5, with D possibly matching TRBD2 (6 bases). The germline CDR1 and CDR2 sequences are SNHLY and FYNNEI. This CDR3 is 14 amino acids long. V lost 2 bases, J lost 3 bases, and 10 bases lay in between. The CDR3 sequence: CASSERREEETQYF. As DNA, the CDR3 is TGTGCCAGCAGTGAACGGAGGGAGGAAGAGACCCAGTACTTC.

This clone was detected only once. The rearrangement links TRBV5-1 to TRBJ2-3; D gene uncertain. V was trimmed by 2 bases and J by 2 bases, leaving 9 bases between them. The CDR3 extends over 14 amino acids. The germline V gene encodes CDR1 SGHRS and CDR2 YFSETQ. CDR3 in amino acids: CASSFNTLTDTQYF. In DNA, the CDR3 is TGCGCCAGCAGCTTCAACACCCTCACAGATACGCAGTATTTT. Looking up the rest from reference TRBV5-1 and TRBJ2-3 gives the full variable domain: KAGVTQTPRYLIKTRGQQVTLSCSPISGHRSVSWYQQTPGQGLQFLFEYFSETQRNKGNFPGRFSGRQFSNSRSEMNVSTLELGDSALYLCASSFNTLTDTQYFGPGTRLTVL.

The V gene is TRBV6-6, the J gene TRBJ2-7, with 8 positions matching TRBD1. Germline V lookup: CDR1 MNHNY, CDR2 SVGAGI (reference sequence). J lost 2 bases, V lost 1 base, and 7 bases had no gene match. The CDR3 sequence is 16 residues long. In nucleotides, the CDR3 is TGTGCCAGCAGTTACTTCAACTCGGACAGGGCCTACGAGCAGTACTTC. Its protein is CASSYFNSDRAYEQYF.

The chain uses TRBV5-4 and TRBJ2-5, with a weak D call TRBD1 (6 bases). From germline, CDR1 is SGHNT and CDR2 YYREEE (reference sequence). CDR3 length: 17 amino acids. The V end was cut by 1 base, the J end by 5 bases, with 21 bases between. Written as DNA, the CDR3 is TGTGCCAGCAGCTTGACAGGGTTGGGAGTAGTAGGGGAGACCCAGTACTTC. As protein: CASSLTGLGVVGETQYF.

The CDR3 DNA follows: TGTGCCAGTAGTATTCAGACAGGGTTCGACGAGCAGTACTTC. Protein: CASSIQTGFDEQYF. The rearrangement uses TRBV19 and TRBJ2-7, with 7 bases that match TRBD1. Germline values: CDR1 LNHDA, CDR2 SQIVND (reference sequence). CDR3 size: 14 residues. Trimming removed 3 bases from V and 5 bases from J; junction bases left unmatched: 7.

This chain's CDR3 is CASSLGTSGTYEQYF. DNA of the CDR3: TGTGCCAGCAGCTTAGGGACTAGCGGGACTTACGAGCAGTACTTC. The rearrangement joins TRBV7-6 to TRBJ2-7; 12 bases align to TRBD2. This CDR3 comprises 15 residues. Germline V gene sequence: CDR1 SGHVS, CDR2 FNYEAQ. J was trimmed by 4 bases and V by 1 base; bases with no gene match: 2.

The chain employs TRBV6-5 and TRBJ2-1, with D unresolved. V was pared by 3 bases and J by 0 bases, with 9 bases between. Germline V lookup: CDR1 MNHEY, CDR2 SVGAGI. This CDR3 is built from 15 residues. The CDR3 nucleotides are TGTGCCAGCAGTTATTCCGCGAGCTCCTACAATGAGCAGTTCTTC. This gives the protein CASSYSASSYNEQFF.

This chain uses TRBV11-3 with TRBJ1-1, with 8 positions matching TRBD1. The germline CDR1 and CDR2 sequences are SGHNT and YENEEA. The CDR3 consists of 16 residues. V gave up 0 bases and J gave up 5 bases; unmatched junction bases: 8. CDR3 sequence reads: CASSLDLRGRDTEAFF. As DNA, the CDR3 is TGTGCCAGCAGCTTAGACCTCAGGGGGCGAGATACTGAAGCTTTCTTT.

The rearrangement links TRBV15 to TRBJ2-1, with 10 bases lining up with TRBD2. The V gene's germline CDR1 is LNHNV and CDR2 YYDKDF (reference sequence). V lost 1 base and J lost 6; bases outside the gene matches: 6. The CDR3 length is 16 residues. DNA for the CDR3: TGTGCCACCAGCAGAGGACGACTAGCGGGTGCCAATGAGCAGTTCTTC. Translating gives CATSRGRLAGANEQFF.

This chain uses TRBV7-3 with TRBJ2-7; 8 nucleotides match TRBD2. After removal of 6 bases from V and 3 bases from J, the junction contained 7 bases not matched to a gene. This CDR3 spans 14 amino acids. Germline V CDR1 and CDR2: SGHTA, FQGTGA. Here the CDR3 reads CASSLFGGVYEQYF. The CDR3 DNA reads TGTGCCAGCAGTTTGTTCGGGGGGGTCTACGAGCAGTACTTC.

The gene calls are TRBV5-1 and TRBJ2-3; the match to TRBD2 covers 12 bases. The CDR3 spans 17 residues. V lost 4 bases to trimming and J lost 4 bases; unmatched junction nucleotides: 10. Germline V gene sequence: CDR1 SGHRS, CDR2 YFSETQ. The CDR3 sequence is CASSVTGLAGLSDTQYF. In nucleotides, the CDR3 is TGCGCCAGCAGCGTGACCGGACTAGCGGGACTCTCAGATACGCAGTATTTT.

The CDR3 sequence: CASSLGASGRTSYNEQFF. For the CDR3, the DNA is TGTGCCAGCAGCTTAGGGGCTAGCGGGAGAACCTCCTACAATGAGCAGTTCTTC. V is TRBV7-9 and J is TRBJ2-1, with TRBD2 matching 10 bases. The CDR3 consists of 18 residues. Losses at the gene ends were 1 base for V and 0 bases for J; bases not matched to a gene: 6. Germline V gene sequence: CDR1 SEHNR, CDR2 FQNEAQ (reference sequence). Complete variable domain (other parts from reference TRBV7-9 and TRBJ2-1): DTGVSQNPRHKITKRGQNVTFRCDPISEHNRLYWYRQTLGQGPEFLTYFQNEAQLEKSRLLSDRFSAERPKGSFSTLEIQRTEQGDSAMYLCASSLGASGRTSYNEQFFGPGTRLTVL.

This clone has just one count. The chain employs TRBV4-3 and TRBJ1-5, with a tentative D call TRBD1 (5 bases). V lost 0 bases and J 4 bases, leaving 13 bases between the germline ends. There are 16 residues in the CDR3. Germline loops: CDR1 LGHNA, CDR2 YSLEER. The CDR3 region is CASSQDRDLGNQPQHF. CDR3 DNA: TGCGCCAGCAGCCAAGATCGGGACTTAGGGAATCAGCCCCAGCATTTT.

V and J are TRBV28 and TRBJ2-7; D might be TRBD2 (5 bases). This CDR3 region has 17 residues. Germline CDR1 MDHEN, CDR2 SYDVKM. V shed 2 bases and J shed 0 bases, with 17 bases lying between them. Here the CDR3 DNA reads TGTGCCAGCAGTTTAGAGGGATGGGGTGGGGTCTCCTACGAGCAGTACTTC. Translating gives CASSLEGWGGVSYEQYF.

J is TRBJ2-2 and V is TRBV4-2; 7 nucleotides match TRBD2. V lost 5 bases, J lost 1 base, and 7 bases stayed unmatched. The V gene's germline CDR1 is LGHNA and CDR2 YNFKEQ. This CDR3 is 16 amino acids long. The CDR3 DNA reads TGTGCCAGCAGCGAAGCGGCGGGAGTGAACACCGGGGAGCTGTTTTTT. Protein sequence: CASSEAAGVNTGELFF.

The rearrangement uses TRBV19 and TRBJ2-3; no reliable D call. Germline values: CDR1 LNHDA, CDR2 SQIVND (reference sequence). The CDR3 covers 15 residues. Between the trimmed V and J ends, which lost 3 bases and 7 bases, there was a span of 17 bases. The DNA of the CDR3 is TGTGCCAGTAGTATTTCACTTGTTGAATACCATACGCAGTATTTT. Protein sequence: CASSISLVEYHTQYF.

The chain joins TRBV11-3 to TRBJ2-1; TRBD2 matches at 12 bases. Per germline, CDR1 SGHNT and CDR2 YENEEA. The CDR3 runs 16 residues. Unmatched junction bases numbered 5, after V lost 5 bases and J lost 3 bases. CDR3 in DNA: TGTGCCAGCAGCCCGCTGACTAGCGGGAGCTACAATGAGCAGTTCTTC. Residues: CASSPLTSGSYNEQFF.

CDR3 loop: CASSLWSRELSLDTQYF. The DNA of the CDR3 is TGTGCCAGCAGCTTATGGTCCCGGGAGCTCTCACTAGATACGCAGTATTTT. V gene TRBV7-3 combines with J gene TRBJ2-3; weak D call: TRBD2 (6 bases). Germline CDR1 reads SGHTA; CDR2 reads FQGTGA. This CDR3 is 17 amino acids long. The V end lost 2 bases, the J end lost 5 bases, and 20 bases lay between the germline ends.